This entry is about one TCR beta chain. Its antigen is still unknown. This sample was included in a study of Ad26.COV2.S vaccination and SARS-CoV-2 variants. Across the whole study: The authors gave Ad26.COV2.S intramuscularly, either once or twice 56 days apart.

Study results and limitations: Placebo and vaccine recipients had non-spike TCR breadth that was similar.

V lost 3 bases, J lost 9 bases, and 24 bases lay in between. The CDR3 is 18 amino acids. The V gene's germline CDR1 is MDHEN and CDR2 SYDVKM. Treatment indicated: some 20 received Ad26.COV2.S at low or high dose, single or two shots; about 5 received placebo; per-sample allocation not given. Repertoires come from day 63 after the first vaccine or placebo injection. This person who donated was an adult of 18-55 years in Boston. Measured with immunoSEQ multiplex PCR; TCRdb has only the in-frame clones, and not every one. The top ten clones hold 1.5% to 2.5% of a sample with more than 300,000 clones, roughly 86% of them seen once.

The receptor was derived from a person between 18 and 60 years old who received the Ad26.COV2.S COVID-19 vaccine or a placebo. The chain carries TRBV28 and TRBJ1-6, with D perhaps matching TRBD1 (5 bases). Specimen: peripheral blood, collected in a trial of Ad26.COV2.S vaccine versus placebo. The CDR3 sequence: CASSFRQGLGGDFSPLHF. CDR3 DNA: TGTGCCAGCAGTTTTCGTCAGGGCCTCGGTGGGGATTTTTCACCCCTCCACTTT.